Listed below are T cell receptor beta chains from one sample, sequenced in a study of cytomegalovirus exposure and HLA in healthy donors. Clones were read by immunoSEQ multiplex PCR, and TCRdb kept only the in-frame ones, dropping some. The top ten clones hold approximately 1.9% of a sample with 200,000 to 250,000 clones, about 75% of them seen once. The sample comprised PBMCs. These TCRs come from a woman younger than 45 in good health and CMV-seronegative. Both conserved end residues are part of each CDR3. The order of the fields is D gene, V gene, J gene, clone size, CDR3 DNA, CDR3 protein. A D gene is named only where the DNA matches it firmly. Rows give clone size only sometimes, using once, few, many, or a class for an expanded clone.

d_gene: NA; v_gene: TRBV27; j_gene: TRBJ2-3; abundance: few; CDR3nt: TGTGCCAGCAGCCCCGAAAGCCCCTTTGTAGATACGCAGTATTTT; CDR3aa: CASSPESPFVDTQYF
d_gene: TRBD1; v_gene: TRBV27; j_gene: TRBJ2-4; abundance: NA; CDR3nt: TGTGCCAGCAGTTTGCGGCAGGGGGTAGGCATTCAGTACTTC; CDR3aa: CASSLRQGVGIQYF
d_gene: TRBD2; v_gene: TRBV29-1; j_gene: TRBJ2-1; abundance: once; CDR3nt: TGCAGCGTCGGCCTTCTAGCGGAAGGCCCCCAGTTCTTC; CDR3aa: CSVGLLAEGPQFF
d_gene: TRBD1; v_gene: TRBV27; j_gene: TRBJ1-1; abundance: NA; CDR3nt: TGTGCCAGCAGATCTGGACAGGGAGGTGCTTTCTTT; CDR3aa: CASRSGQGGAFF
d_gene: TRBD1; v_gene: TRBV5-8; j_gene: TRBJ1-2; abundance: NA; CDR3nt: TGTGCCAGCAGCTTGGAGGGGGCTGACTATGGCTACACCTTC; CDR3aa: CASSLEGADYGYTF
d_gene: TRBD1; v_gene: TRBV4-1; j_gene: TRBJ1-5; abundance: NA; CDR3nt: TGCGCCAGCAGCCAATTGACAGGGTCGGTTCAGCCCCAGCATTTT; CDR3aa: CASSQLTGSVQPQHF
d_gene: NA; v_gene: TRBV7-3; j_gene: TRBJ2-6; abundance: NA; CDR3nt: TGTGCCAGCAGCACGGACAGCTCTGGGGCCAACGTCCTGACTTTC; CDR3aa: CASSTDSSGANVLTF
d_gene: TRBD2; v_gene: TRBV5-1; j_gene: TRBJ2-7; abundance: NA; CDR3nt: TGCGCCAGCAGCTTGGTGACTAGCGGGAGCTACGAGCAGTACTTC; CDR3aa: CASSLVTSGSYEQYF
d_gene: NA; v_gene: TRBV6-1; j_gene: TRBJ1-3; abundance: few; CDR3nt: TGTGCCATCGGTTCTTCTGGAAACACCATATATTTT; CDR3aa: CAIGSSGNTIYF
d_gene: TRBD1; v_gene: TRBV11-3; j_gene: TRBJ1-1; abundance: NA; CDR3nt: TGTGCCAGCAAGATCGGACAGGGGAGGGACACTGAAGCTTTCTTT; CDR3aa: CASKIGQGRDTEAFF
d_gene: NA; v_gene: TRBV5-1; j_gene: TRBJ1-2; abundance: NA; CDR3nt: TGCGCCAGCAGCTTGGAGGGGCCCAACTATGGCTACACCTTC; CDR3aa: CASSLEGPNYGYTF
d_gene: TRBD2; v_gene: TRBV9; j_gene: TRBJ2-7; abundance: NA; CDR3nt: TGTGCCAGCAGCGTAGGGGCTAGCGGGGATTCCTACGAGCAGTACTTC; CDR3aa: CASSVGASGDSYEQYF
d_gene: TRBD1; v_gene: TRBV18; j_gene: TRBJ2-6; abundance: NA; CDR3nt: TGTGCCAGCTCACCAAGACCAGTAGGACAGGGTGTCTCTGGGGCCAACGTCCTGACTTTC; CDR3aa: CASSPRPVGQGVSGANVLTF
d_gene: NA; v_gene: TRBV6-5; j_gene: TRBJ2-7; abundance: NA; CDR3nt: TGTGCCAGCAGTGAGCTAGCCGAGCAGTACTTC; CDR3aa: CASSELAEQYF
d_gene: TRBD2; v_gene: TRBV10-3; j_gene: TRBJ2-1; abundance: once; CDR3nt: TGTGCCATCAGTAAGACTAGCGGGACTTACAATGAGCAGTTCTTC; CDR3aa: CAISKTSGTYNEQFF
d_gene: TRBD2; v_gene: TRBV9; j_gene: TRBJ2-7; abundance: NA; CDR3nt: TGTGCCAGCAGCGTAACTAGCGGGAGCGAGCAGTACTTC; CDR3aa: CASSVTSGSEQYF
d_gene: TRBD2; v_gene: TRBV6-1; j_gene: TRBJ2-5; abundance: once; CDR3nt: TGTGCCAGCAGTGAAGCGTTAGCGGGAGGGGTAGAGACCCAGTACTTC; CDR3aa: CASSEALAGGVETQYF
d_gene: NA; v_gene: TRBV18; j_gene: TRBJ2-5; abundance: NA; CDR3nt: TGTGCCAGCTCACCTACAGAAGAGACCCAGTACTTC; CDR3aa: CASSPTEETQYF
d_gene: TRBD1; v_gene: TRBV6-6; j_gene: TRBJ1-1; abundance: few; CDR3nt: TGTGCCAGCAGTTACAAGACAGGGGGCGTCAGGACTGAAGCTTTCTTT; CDR3aa: CASSYKTGGVRTEAFF
d_gene: TRBD2; v_gene: TRBV2; j_gene: TRBJ2-1; abundance: few; CDR3nt: TGTGCCAGCAGTGTGGCTAGCGGGGGGGCCGGGGAGCAGTTCTTC; CDR3aa: CASSVASGGAGEQFF
d_gene: NA; v_gene: TRBV7-8; j_gene: TRBJ2-7; abundance: NA; CDR3nt: TGTGCCAGCACGCATAAGGGGCGCGTCTACGAGCAGTACTTC; CDR3aa: CASTHKGRVYEQYF
d_gene: NA; v_gene: TRBV2; j_gene: TRBJ1-1; abundance: once; CDR3nt: TGTGCCAGCAAGGCAGGGCCGAACACTGAAGCTTTCTTT; CDR3aa: CASKAGPNTEAFF
d_gene: NA; v_gene: TRBV5-1; j_gene: TRBJ1-2; abundance: NA; CDR3nt: TGCGCCAGCAGCTTGGAGGGTGGGAGGGCGAACTATGGCTACACCTTC; CDR3aa: CASSLEGGRANYGYTF